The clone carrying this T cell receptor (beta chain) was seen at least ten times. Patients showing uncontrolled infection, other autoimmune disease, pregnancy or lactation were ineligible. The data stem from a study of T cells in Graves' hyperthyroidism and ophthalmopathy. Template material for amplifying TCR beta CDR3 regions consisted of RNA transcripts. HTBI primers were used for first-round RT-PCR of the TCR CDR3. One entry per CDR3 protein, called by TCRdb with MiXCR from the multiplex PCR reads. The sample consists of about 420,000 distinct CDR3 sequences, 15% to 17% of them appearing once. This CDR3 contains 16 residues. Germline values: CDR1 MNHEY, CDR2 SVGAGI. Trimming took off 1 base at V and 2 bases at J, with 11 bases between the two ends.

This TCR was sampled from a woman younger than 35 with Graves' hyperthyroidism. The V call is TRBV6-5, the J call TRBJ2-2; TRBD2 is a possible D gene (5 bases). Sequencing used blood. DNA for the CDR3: TGTGCCAGCAGTTACTGGTTCGAGGGTAACACCGGGGAGCTGTTTTTT. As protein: CASSYWFEGNTGELFF.